This TCR beta chain came from a study of blood T cell repertoires in COVID-19. Sequenced by immunoSEQ multiplex PCR; TCRdb stores in-frame clones only, minus some. The sample lists 55,000 to 80,000 clones, under 80% occurring once. The CDR3 length is 14 residues. Per germline, CDR1 SGHKS and CDR2 YYEKEE (reference sequence). The V and J ends lost 4 bases and 5 bases respectively, with 15 bases between them. This TCR was recovered from a man in his 60s with acute or convalescent COVID-19. The source material was peripheral blood. This chain links TRBV5-5 with TRBJ1-1; tentatively, D is TRBD1 (6 bases). DNA for the CDR3: TGTGCCAGCAGCGGGGGCAGGGTGCATACTGAAGCTTTCTTT. This codes for CASSGGRVHTEAFF. The variable domain in full, with the rest retrieved from reference TRBV5-5 and TRBJ1-1, is DAGVTQSPTHLIKTRGQQVTLRCSPISGHKSVSWYQQVLGQGPQFIFQYYEKEERGRGNFPDRFSARQFPNYSSELNVNALLLGDSALYLCASSGGRVHTEAFFGQGTRLTVV.